The T cell receptor (beta chain) described here comes from a study of T cells in localized non-small cell lung cancer. Study-wide points: Without multi-region sequencing, intratumor heterogeneity could not be excluded. Out of the top 100 tumor clones, a median about 50 were seen in adjacent lung.

Remarks on this clone: Its specificity is unknown.

Germline V lookup: CDR1 SEHNR, CDR2 FQNEAQ (reference sequence). V dropped 5 bases and J dropped 2 bases, with 12 bases sitting between them. CDR3 length: 14 amino acids. TCRdb's table, derived via immunoSEQ multiplex PCR, lists solely in-frame clones and lacks some. The table has 25,000 to 35,000 clones, about 88% seen once. The V gene is TRBV7-9, the J gene TRBJ2-5; D tentatively reads TRBD1 or TRBD2 (5 bases each). The sample consisted of peripheral blood, taken before any cancer treatment. The clonotype originates from a woman aged 35 to 70 with stage I lung adenocarcinoma. The chain's CDR3 is CASSPGSGQETQYF. Written as DNA, the CDR3 is TGTGCCAGCAGCCCAGGGAGTGGGCAAGAGACCCAGTACTTC.